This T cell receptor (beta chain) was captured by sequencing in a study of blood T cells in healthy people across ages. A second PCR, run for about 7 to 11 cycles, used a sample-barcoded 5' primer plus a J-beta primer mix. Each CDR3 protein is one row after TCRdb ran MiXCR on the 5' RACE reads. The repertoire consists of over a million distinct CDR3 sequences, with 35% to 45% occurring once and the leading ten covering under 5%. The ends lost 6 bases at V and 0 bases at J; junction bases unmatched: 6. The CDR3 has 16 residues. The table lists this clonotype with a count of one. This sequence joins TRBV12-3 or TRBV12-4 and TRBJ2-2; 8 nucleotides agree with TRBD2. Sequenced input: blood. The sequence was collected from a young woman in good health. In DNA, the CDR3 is TGTGCCAGCAGCCTCTGGCGGGGGGCGAACACCGGGGAGCTGTTTTTT. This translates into CASSLWRGANTGELFF.